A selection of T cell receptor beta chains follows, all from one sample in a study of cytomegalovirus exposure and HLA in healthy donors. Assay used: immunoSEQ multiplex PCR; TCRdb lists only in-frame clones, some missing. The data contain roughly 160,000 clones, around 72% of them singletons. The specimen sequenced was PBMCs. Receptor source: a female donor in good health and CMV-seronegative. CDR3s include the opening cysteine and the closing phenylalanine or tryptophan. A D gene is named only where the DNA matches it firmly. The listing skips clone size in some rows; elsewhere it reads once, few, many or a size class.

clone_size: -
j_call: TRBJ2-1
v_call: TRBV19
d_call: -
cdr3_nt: TGTGCCAGTAGTATAGAAGGCAGGGTGGATGAGCAGTTCTTC
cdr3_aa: CASSIEGRVDEQFF

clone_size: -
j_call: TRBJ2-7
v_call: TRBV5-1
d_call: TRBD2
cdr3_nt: TGCGCCAGCAGCCCGGGACTAGCGGGAGGTACCCACGAGCAGTACTTC
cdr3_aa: CASSPGLAGGTHEQYF

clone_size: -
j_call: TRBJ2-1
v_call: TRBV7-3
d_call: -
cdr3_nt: TGTGCCAGCAGCTTACGGGACTCGATCAATGAGCAGTTCTTC
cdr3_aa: CASSLRDSINEQFF

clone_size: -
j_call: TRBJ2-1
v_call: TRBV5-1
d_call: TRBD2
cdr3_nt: TGCGCCAGCAGCTTGGCGGTGACTAGCGGGAGAAATGAGCAGTTCTTC
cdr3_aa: CASSLAVTSGRNEQFF

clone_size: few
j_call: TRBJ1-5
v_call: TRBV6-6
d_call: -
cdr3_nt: TGTGCCAGCAGTCCCGGGACATTTAGCAATCAGCCCCAGCATTTT
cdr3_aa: CASSPGTFSNQPQHF

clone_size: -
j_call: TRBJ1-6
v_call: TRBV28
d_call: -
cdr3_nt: TGTGCCAGCAGTTTAACAGGGTTCGGCAATTCACCCCTCCACTTT
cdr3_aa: CASSLTGFGNSPLHF

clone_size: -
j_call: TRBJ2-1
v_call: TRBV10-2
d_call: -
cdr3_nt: TGCGCCAGCAGTGGCGTAGTTTATGAGCAGTTCTTC
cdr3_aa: CASSGVVYEQFF

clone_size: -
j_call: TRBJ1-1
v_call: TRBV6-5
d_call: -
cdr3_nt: TGTGCCAGCACCCACCCGTTGCGGGCCACTGAAGCTTTCTTT
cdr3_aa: CASTHPLRATEAFF

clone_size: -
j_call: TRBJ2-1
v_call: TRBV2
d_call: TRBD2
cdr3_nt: TGTGCCAGCAGTCTTAGGGGACTAGCGAGTAATGAGCAGTTCTTC
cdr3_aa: CASSLRGLASNEQFF

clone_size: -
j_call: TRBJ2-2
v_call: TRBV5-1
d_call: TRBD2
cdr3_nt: TGCGCCAGCAGCGCGGGACTAGCGGGAGGTGACACCGGGGAGCTGTTTTTT
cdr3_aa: CASSAGLAGGDTGELFF

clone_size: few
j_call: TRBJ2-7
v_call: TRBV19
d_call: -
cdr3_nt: TGTGCCAGTAGCAACAGGGACCCCTACGAGCAGTACTTC
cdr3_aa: CASSNRDPYEQYF

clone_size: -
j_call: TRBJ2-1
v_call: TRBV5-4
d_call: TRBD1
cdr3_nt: TGTGCCTCTACAGGGGGCGGCTACAATGAGCAGTTCTTC
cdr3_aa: CASTGGGYNEQFF

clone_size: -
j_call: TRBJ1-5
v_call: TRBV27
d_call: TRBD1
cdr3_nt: TGTGCCAGCACCCCGACAGGGGGCGGTCAGCCCCAGCATTTT
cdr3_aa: CASTPTGGGQPQHF

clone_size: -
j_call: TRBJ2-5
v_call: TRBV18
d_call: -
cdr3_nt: TGTGCCAGCTGCGACCAGGGAAGGGAGACCCAGTACTTC
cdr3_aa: CASCDQGRETQYF

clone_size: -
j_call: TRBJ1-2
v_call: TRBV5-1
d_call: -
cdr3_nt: TGCGCCAGCAGCCCTGGTCCTACAGGGAATGGCGGCTACACCTTC
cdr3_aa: CASSPGPTGNGGYTF

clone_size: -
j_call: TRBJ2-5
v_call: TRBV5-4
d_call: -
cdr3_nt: TGTGCCAGCAGCTTGGATCCCACGGGAGAGACCCAGTACTTC
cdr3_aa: CASSLDPTGETQYF

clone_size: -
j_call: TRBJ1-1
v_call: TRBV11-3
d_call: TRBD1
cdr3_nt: TGTGCCAGCAGCTTACAGGGGGCAGACACTGAAGCTTTCTTT
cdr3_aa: CASSLQGADTEAFF

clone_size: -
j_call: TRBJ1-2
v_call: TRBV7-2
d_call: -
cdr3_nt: TGTGCCAGCAGCTCCAGGGGCGGCTATGGCTACACCTTC
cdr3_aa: CASSSRGGYGYTF

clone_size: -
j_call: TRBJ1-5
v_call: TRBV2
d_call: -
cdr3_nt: TGTGCCAGCAGTGAAGCGACAAGAGATCAGCCCCAGCATTTT
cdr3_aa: CASSEATRDQPQHF

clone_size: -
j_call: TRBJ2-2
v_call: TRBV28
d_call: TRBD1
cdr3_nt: TGTGCCAGCAGTTCCCTGGGACAGGGTTTGGGGACCGGGGAGCTGTTTTTT
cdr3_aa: CASSSLGQGLGTGELFF

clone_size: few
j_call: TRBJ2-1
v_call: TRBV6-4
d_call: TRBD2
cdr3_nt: TGTGCCAGCAGCGATAGCGGGGGAGGTTACAATGAGCAGTTCTTC
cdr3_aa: CASSDSGGGYNEQFF

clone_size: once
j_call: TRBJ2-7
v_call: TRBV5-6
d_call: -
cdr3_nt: TGTGCCAGCACGGGGGGCCCCCATTACGAGCAGTACTTC
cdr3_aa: CASTGGPHYEQYF